The T cell receptor beta chain under discussion was sequenced for a study of response to subunit inactivated influenza vaccine. Deletions cut 1 base from V and 3 bases from J, with 13 bases between. The germline CDR1 and CDR2 sequences are MGHRA and YSYEKL. The length of the CDR3 is 17 residues. In TCRdb, the RT-PCR reads were re-called with MiXCR into one record per CDR3 protein. The sample lists hundreds of thousands of distinct CDR3 sequences, around 11% seen once, with 11% in the top ten. These data are also associated with another study on T cells expressing NK-cell markers. This second study says: UMI-tagged 5'RACE template switching yielded the TCR beta cDNA.

Sequencing used PBMCs from blood, obtained on the day of vaccination. The clonotype comes from a man over 45 who received an inactivated influenza vaccine. The rearrangement joins TRBV4-1 to TRBJ1-6, with a possible D match to TRBD1 (5 bases). CDR3 nucleotides: TGCGCCAGCAGCCAAGCTAGGGGTGACTTCTATAATTCACCCCTCCACTTT. This encodes CASSQARGDFYNSPLHF.